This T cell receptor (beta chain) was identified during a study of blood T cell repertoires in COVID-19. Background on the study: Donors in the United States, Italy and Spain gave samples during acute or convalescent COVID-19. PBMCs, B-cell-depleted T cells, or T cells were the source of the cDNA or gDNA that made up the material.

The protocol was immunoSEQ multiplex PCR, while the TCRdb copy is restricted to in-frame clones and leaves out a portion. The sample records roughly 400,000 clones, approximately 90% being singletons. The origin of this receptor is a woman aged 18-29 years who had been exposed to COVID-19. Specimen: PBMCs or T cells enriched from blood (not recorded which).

CDR3 in DNA: TGTGCCAGCAGCTTGAATACGATAAGACAGGGGAATGGCTACACCTTC. Translation: CASSLNTIRQGNGYTF. V is TRBV5-4 and J is TRBJ1-2; 8 nucleotides match TRBD1. Germline V lookup: CDR1 SGHNT, CDR2 YYREEE (reference sequence). The trim removed 1 base at V and 6 bases at J, leaving 11 bases unmatched. The CDR3 loop spans 16 amino acids.